The rows below give T cell receptor beta chains drawn from one sample of a study of T cells expressing NK-cell markers. For each CDR3 protein, TCRdb gives one entry from its re-call of the 5' RACE reads, without DNA. Found here are under 35,000 distinct CDR3 sequences; the top ten clones hold roughly three fifths. The sequenced sample consisted of blood T cells: a sorted CD56 or NKG2C T cell subset, CD4+ or CD8+ T cells, or bulk PBMC T cells (not recorded which). Source of these receptors: a woman between 18 and 75 years old in good health. CDR3s include the opening cysteine and the closing phenylalanine or tryptophan. Clone size is stated in some rows and not others, as once, few, many or a class when expanded.

size,J,V,CDR3
NA,TRBJ2-2,TRBV5-1,CASTSLETGELFF
NA,TRBJ1-2,TRBV27,CASRGSNYGYTF
NA,TRBJ1-4,TRBV11-1,CASSSFPLDRGETNEKLFF
NA,TRBJ1-2,TRBV9,CASSPRTGIDGYTF
NA,TRBJ1-1,TRBV29-1,CSVPGDVDTEAFF
NA,TRBJ2-7,TRBV7-9,CASTLNTEQYF
NA,TRBJ2-6,TRBV9,CASSPNLRGANVLTF
NA,TRBJ2-7,TRBV4-1,CASSQDWGPPGYF
NA,TRBJ2-2,TRBV5-1,CASSPGDDTGELFF
NA,TRBJ2-5,TRBV5-1,CASSRASGGHFFHKTQETQYF
NA,TRBJ2-3,TRBV2,CASSEWVASGPPDTQYF
NA,TRBJ2-7,TRBV12-3/TRBV12-4,CASQRYYEQYF
NA,TRBJ1-2,TRBV5-1,CASSSNYGYTF
NA,TRBJ2-7,TRBV7-8,CASSLLAGSGEQYF
NA,TRBJ2-3,TRBV12-3/TRBV12-4,CASSTQGGGGDTQYF
NA,TRBJ1-2,TRBV28,CASSLGRSGYTF
NA,TRBJ2-7,TRBV4-1,CASSQVGLAGGRTYEQYF
NA,TRBJ2-1,TRBV27,CASSEVSGRAGEQFF
NA,TRBJ2-1,TRBV12-3/TRBV12-4,CASSPRGDNEQFF
NA,TRBJ2-5,TRBV7-9,CASSSASGKGETQYF
NA,TRBJ2-5,TRBV7-6,CASSSRLAETQYF
NA,TRBJ2-1,TRBV9,CASSSPRSGHYNEQFF
medium-sized,TRBJ1-1,TRBV29-1,CSVFFDRVNTEAFF
NA,TRBJ1-1,TRBV20-1,CSARTIGSFRNTEAFF
NA,TRBJ1-1,TRBV27,CASSFIGSGYTEAFF
NA,TRBJ2-3,TRBV7-9,CASSSSTDTQYF
NA,TRBJ2-7,TRBV7-9,CASSPEAGDEQYF
NA,TRBJ1-2,TRBV19,CASTPGGYGYTF
NA,TRBJ2-7,TRBV12-3/TRBV12-4,CASTLGGAVYEQYF
NA,TRBJ2-7,TRBV2,CASMGGGQGDSYEQYF
NA,TRBJ2-2,TRBV20-1,CSARAGGDTGELFF
NA,TRBJ2-1,TRBV9,CASSLAGDDNEQFF
NA,TRBJ2-1,TRBV7-8,CASSPGLAGDDEQFF
NA,TRBJ1-5,TRBV3-1,CASSQSGHSNQPQHF
NA,TRBJ2-1,TRBV7-9,CASSSGLAAYNEQFF
NA,TRBJ2-5,TRBV28,CASIPGGRGLRTQYF
NA,TRBJ1-2,TRBV7-8,CASSLGTGAGGYTF
NA,TRBJ2-3,TRBV27,CASSSWTSSSLGTDTQYF
NA,TRBJ2-5,TRBV7-7,CASSLALGARPETQYF
NA,TRBJ2-7,TRBV4-2,CASSPSGTTNEQYF
NA,TRBJ2-7,TRBV2,CAGQGAYEQYF
NA,TRBJ2-1,TRBV5-1,CASSLSTGRGYNEQFF
NA,TRBJ2-7,TRBV29-1,CSVEPSGGLAPHEQYF
NA,TRBJ2-1,TRBV5-1,CASSLTGTENEQFF
NA,TRBJ2-7,TRBV15,CATSSRGGLDSYEQYF
NA,TRBJ2-7,TRBV12-3/TRBV12-4,CASSLTGTYEQYF
NA,TRBJ2-3,TRBV9,CASSAKPGGPTDTQYF
NA,TRBJ2-7,TRBV11-2,CASSDGAGASYEQYF
NA,TRBJ2-1,TRBV12-3/TRBV12-4,CASSLISYNEQFF
NA,TRBJ2-7,TRBV10-3,CAISSDGDRAYEQYF
NA,TRBJ2-7,TRBV12-3/TRBV12-4,CASSWNTRSGEQYF
NA,TRBJ2-2,TRBV6-5,CASSYAFPNTGELFF
NA,TRBJ1-3,TRBV12-3/TRBV12-4,CASSLAAGTGSGNTIYF
NA,TRBJ1-1,TRBV4-1,CASSQDPGTGNTEAFF
NA,TRBJ2-1,TRBV15,CATSQRDPYNEQFF
NA,TRBJ1-1,TRBV27,CASSLFGGDTEAFF
NA,TRBJ1-1,TRBV27,CASSSGAMRAFF
NA,TRBJ2-1,TRBV29-1,CSVEGPSGRVYNEQFF